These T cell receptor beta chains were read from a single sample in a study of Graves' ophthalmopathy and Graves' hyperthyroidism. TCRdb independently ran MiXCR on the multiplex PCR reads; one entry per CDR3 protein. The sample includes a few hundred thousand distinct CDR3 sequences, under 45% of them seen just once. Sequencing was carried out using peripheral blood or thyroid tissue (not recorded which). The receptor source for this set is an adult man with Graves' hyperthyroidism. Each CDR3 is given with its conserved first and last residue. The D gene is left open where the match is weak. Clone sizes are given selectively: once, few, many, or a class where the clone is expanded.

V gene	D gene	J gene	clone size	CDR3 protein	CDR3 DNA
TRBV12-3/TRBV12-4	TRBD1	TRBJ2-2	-	CASKSGTGHAGELFF	TGTGCCAGCAAAAGCGGGACAGGGCACGCCGGGGAGCTGTTTTTT
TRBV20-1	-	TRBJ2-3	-	CSARDLAGDTQYF	TGCAGTGCTAGAGATCTGGCGGGGGATACGCAGTATTTT
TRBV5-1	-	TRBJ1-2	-	CASSLVRVGYGHTF	TGCGCCAGCAGCTTGGTGCGGGTTGGCTATGGCCACACCTTC
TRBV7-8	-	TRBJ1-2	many	CASSFGFDGYTF	TGTGCCAGCAGCTTCGGGTTCGATGGCTACACCTTC
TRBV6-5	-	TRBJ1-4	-	CASSEARDKYEKLFF	TGTGCCAGCAGTGAAGCGCGGGACAAGTATGAAAAACTGTTTTTT
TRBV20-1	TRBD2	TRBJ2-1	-	CSASGVAGGPLNEQFF	TGCAGTGCTAGTGGGGTAGCGGGAGGGCCCCTCAATGAGCAGTTCTTC
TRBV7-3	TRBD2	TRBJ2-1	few	CASSFTGGPYNEQFF	TGTGCCAGCAGCTTCACGGGGGGGCCGTACAATGAGCAGTTCTTC
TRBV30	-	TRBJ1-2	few	CAWGQGNYGYTF	TGTGCCTGGGGCCAGGGGAACTATGGCTACACCTTC
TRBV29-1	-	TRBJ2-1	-	CSVELNNEQFF	TGCAGCGTTGAATTGAACAATGAGCAGTTCTTC
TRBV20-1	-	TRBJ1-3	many	CSARDGRGAGGNTIYF	TGCAGTGCTAGAGACGGACGGGGGGCTGGTGGAAACACCATATATTTT
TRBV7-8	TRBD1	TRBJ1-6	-	CASRSRQGMISPLHF	TGTGCCAGCAGGTCACGACAGGGAATGATATCACCCCTCCACTTT
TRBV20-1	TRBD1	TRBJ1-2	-	CSARDLGQGGGYAF	TGCAGTGCTAGAGACCTTGGACAGGGGGGAGGCTACGCCTTC
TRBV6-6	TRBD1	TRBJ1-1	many	CASEDRWNTEAFF	TGTGCCAGCGAGGACAGGTGGAACACTGAAGCTTTCTTT
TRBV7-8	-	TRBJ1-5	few	CASSLLVRGQPQHF	TGTGCCAGCAGCTTATTGGTCCGGGGGCAGCCCCAGCATTTT
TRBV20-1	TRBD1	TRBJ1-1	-	CSASPLGQGDTEAFF	TGCAGTGCTAGCCCTCTGGGACAGGGGGACACTGAAGCTTTCTTT
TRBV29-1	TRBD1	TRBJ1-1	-	CSLDRGTEAFF	TGCAGCCTGGACAGGGGTACTGAAGCTTTCTTT
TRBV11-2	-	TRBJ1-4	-	CASSQHLKATNEKLFF	TGTGCCAGCAGCCAACATTTAAAAGCAACTAATGAAAAACTGTTTTTT
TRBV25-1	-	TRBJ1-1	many	CASSGWNLNTEAFF	TGTGCCAGCAGTGGTTGGAACTTAAACACTGAAGCTTTCTTT
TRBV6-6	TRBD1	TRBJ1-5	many	CASSALDRAGNQPQHF	TGTGCCAGCAGTGCACTAGACAGGGCAGGGAATCAGCCCCAGCATTTT
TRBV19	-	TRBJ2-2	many	CASRTDIPNTGELFF	TGTGCCAGTAGGACGGACATACCGAACACCGGGGAGCTGTTTTTT
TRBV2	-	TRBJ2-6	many	CASSGANVLTF	TGTGCCAGCTCTGGGGCCAACGTCCTGACTTTC
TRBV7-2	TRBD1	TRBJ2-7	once	CASRLQGQGEQYF	TGTGCCAGCAGACTCCAGGGACAGGGCGAGCAGTACTTC
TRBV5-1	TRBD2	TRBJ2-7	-	CASSLASKAGEVEQYF	TGCGCCAGCAGCTTGGCCTCCAAAGCGGGAGAGGTCGAGCAGTACTTC
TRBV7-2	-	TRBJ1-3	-	CASSLVGAISGNTVYF	TGTGCCAGCAGCTTAGTTGGGGCCATCTCTGGAAACACCGTATATTTT
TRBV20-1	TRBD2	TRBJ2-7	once	CSAGPGTSGTDYEQYF	TGCAGTGCTGGACCAGGGACTAGCGGGACGGATTACGAGCAGTACTTC
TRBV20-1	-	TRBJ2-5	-	CSARGTRETQYF	TGCAGTGCTAGAGGGACGCGAGAGACCCAGTACTTC
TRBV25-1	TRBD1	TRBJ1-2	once	CASVEWVTGDGYTF	TGTGCCAGCGTTGAGTGGGTGACAGGGGATGGCTACACCTTC
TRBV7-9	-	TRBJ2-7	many	CASSLAEEVYEQYF	TGTGCCAGCAGCTTAGCTGAGGAAGTCTACGAGCAGTACTTC
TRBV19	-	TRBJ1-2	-	CASRSGAGTPYGYTF	TGTGCCAGCAGGTCAGGGGCAGGGACCCCCTATGGCTACACCTTC
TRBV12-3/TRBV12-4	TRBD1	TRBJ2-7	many	CASSLRGQGAYEQYF	TGTGCCAGCAGTTTACGCGGACAGGGGGCTTACGAGCAGTACTTC
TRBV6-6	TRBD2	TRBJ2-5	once	CASRLAGGLKTQYF	TGTGCCAGCAGACTAGCGGGAGGGCTCAAGACCCAGTACTTC
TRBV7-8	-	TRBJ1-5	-	CASSLARGAQPQHF	TGTGCCAGCAGCTTAGCGCGGGGGGCTCAGCCCCAGCATTTT
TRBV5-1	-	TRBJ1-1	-	CASSLARDRTEAFF	TGCGCCAGCAGCTTGGCCCGGGACCGGACTGAAGCTTTCTTT
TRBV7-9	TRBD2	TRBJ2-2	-	CASSQDEVSSELAGGRGSGELFF	TGCGCCAGCAGCCAAGATGAGGTTTCCTCGGAACTAGCGGGAGGAAGGGGATCCGGGGAGCTGTTTTTT
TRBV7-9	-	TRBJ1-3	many	CASSLARFIGNTIYF	TGTGCCAGCAGCTTAGCGAGGTTTATTGGAAACACCATATATTTT
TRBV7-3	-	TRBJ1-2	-	CASSQDSLAGDGYTF	TGTGCCAGCAGCCAAGATAGCCTAGCGGGGGATGGCTACACCTTC
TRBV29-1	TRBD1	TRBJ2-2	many	CSVGTGWNTGELFF	TGCAGCGTGGGGACAGGGTGGAACACCGGGGAGCTGTTTTTT
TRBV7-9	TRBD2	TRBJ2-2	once	CASSLSTGTSGYGGELFF	TGTGCCAGCAGCCTAAGCACCGGGACTAGCGGATACGGCGGGGAGCTGTTTTTT
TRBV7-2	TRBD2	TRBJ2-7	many	CASMEAGGPLSEQYF	TGTGCCAGCATGGAGGCGGGGGGGCCTCTCTCCGAGCAGTACTTC
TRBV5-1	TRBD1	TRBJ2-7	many	CASSWTGSSYEQYF	TGCGCCAGCAGCTGGACAGGTAGCTCCTACGAGCAGTACTTC
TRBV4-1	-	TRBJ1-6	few	CASSRTDRWNSPLHF	TGCGCCAGCAGCCGAACCGACAGGTGGAATTCACCCCTCCACTTT
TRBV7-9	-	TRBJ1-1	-	CASSPWNTEAFF	TGTGCCAGCAGCCCCTGGAACACTGAAGCTTTCTTT
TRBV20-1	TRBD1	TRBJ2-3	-	CSAPHPGTATDTQYF	TGCAGTGCTCCTCACCCCGGGACAGCGACAGATACGCAGTATTTT
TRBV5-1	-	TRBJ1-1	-	CASSLDSGFTEAFF	TGCGCCAGCAGCCTAGACAGCGGATTCACTGAAGCTTTCTTT